This T cell receptor (beta chain) is from a study of follicular helper T cells after annual influenza vaccination. Sequencing was performed with immunoSEQ multiplex PCR; in TCRdb, only in-frame clones are kept and a portion is missing. The sample records 10,000 or so clones, around 85% being singletons. The CDR3 contains 13 residues. Per germline, CDR1 SGDLS and CDR2 YYNGEE. The V end was cut by 4 bases, the J end by 4 bases, with 9 bases between. The count of this clone is one. No donor had influenza vaccine in the prior 6 months; all lived in the community. The rearrangement links TRBV9 to TRBJ1-5; no reliable D call. Sequenced material: CXCR5- memory CD4+ T cells sorted from blood, taken 6 weeks after influenza vaccination. This TCR came from an adult who received the influenza vaccine. The CDR3 spells CASSPAPNQPQHF. CDR3 sequence (DNA): TGTGCCAGCAGCCCCGCCCCAAATCAGCCCCAGCATTTT.